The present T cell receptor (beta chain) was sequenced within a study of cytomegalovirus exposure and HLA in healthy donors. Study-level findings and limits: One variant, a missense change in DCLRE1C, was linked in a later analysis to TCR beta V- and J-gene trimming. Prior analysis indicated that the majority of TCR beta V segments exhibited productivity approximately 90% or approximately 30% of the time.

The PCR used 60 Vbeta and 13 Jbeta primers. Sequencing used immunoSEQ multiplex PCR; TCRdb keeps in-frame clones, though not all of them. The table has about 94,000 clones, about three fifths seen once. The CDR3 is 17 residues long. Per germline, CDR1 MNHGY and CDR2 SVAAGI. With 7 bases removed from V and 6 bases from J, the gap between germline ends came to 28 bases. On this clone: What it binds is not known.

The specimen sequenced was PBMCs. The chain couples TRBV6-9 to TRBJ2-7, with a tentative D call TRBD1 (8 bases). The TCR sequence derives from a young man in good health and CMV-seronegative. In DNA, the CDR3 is TGTGCCAGCACTGCGGGTGGGGAACAGGGGGGGCCTGGCGAGCAGTACTTC. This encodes CASTAGGEQGGPGEQYF.